Following are 14 T cell receptor beta chains from one sample sequenced in a study of T cells in Graves' hyperthyroidism and ophthalmopathy. From RNA transcripts, TCR beta CDR3 regions were amplified. During a first-round RT-PCR of the TCR CDR3, the HTBI primer set was used. TCRdb re-analysed the multiplex PCR reads in MiXCR, keeping a single row per CDR3 protein. The repertoire holds hundreds of thousands of distinct CDR3 sequences, with 14% as singletons. The sample comprised blood. The receptors shown here come from a young woman with Graves' hyperthyroidism.

This clonotype appeared a single time. This may be a read error, as it is one base from a much larger clone. The rearrangement links TRBV11-2 to TRBJ2-7; 8 nucleotides line up with TRBD1. The DNA end favors TRBJ2-1, so the J call may be wrong. Germline loops: CDR1 SGHAT, CDR2 FQNNGV. CDR3 length: 15 amino acids. CDR3 nucleotide sequence: TGTGCCAGCCGAAAGACCGGACAGGGTCGGTACGAGCAGTTCTTC. Amino acid sequence: CASRKTGQGRYEQFF.

The gene calls are TRBV14 and TRBJ1-4; perhaps TRBD1 as D (6 bases). CDR1 and CDR2 from the germline V gene are SGHDN and FVKESK. The CDR3 runs to 14 residues. Trimming shortened V by 1 base and J by 8 bases, and 11 bases separated the two germline ends. The CDR3 sequence: CASSQVGRGEKLFF. The DNA of the CDR3 is TGTGCCAGCAGCCAAGTGGGCAGGGGAGAAAAACTGTTTTTT. The variable domain in full, completed from reference TRBV14 and TRBJ1-4, reads EAGVTQFPSHSVIEKGQTVTLRCDPISGHDNLYWYRRVMGKEIKFLLHFVKESKQDESGMPNNRFLAERTGGTYSTLKVQPAELEDSGVYFCASSQVGRGEKLFFGSGTQLSVL.

The chain couples TRBV30 to TRBJ1-1; D unclear. V was cut by 3 bases and J by 8 bases, with 19 bases left in between. The germline gives CDR1 GTSNPN, CDR2 SVGIG (reference sequence). The CDR3 is 14 amino acids. The CDR3 DNA sequence: TGTGCCTGGAGCCCGATTGCTCTGACCCGGGAAGCTTTCTTT. It encodes CAWSPIALTREAFF.

The V and J genes are TRBV12-3 or TRBV12-4 and TRBJ1-1; D ambiguous. The CDR3 runs 14 residues. Trimming took 3 bases from V and 1 from J, leaving 9 bases between them. The DNA of the CDR3 is TGTGCCAGCAGTTTCTCCGTATCGAACACTGAAGCTTTCTTT. It specifies CASSFSVSNTEAFF.

This clonotype was found many times. The CDR3 reads CASSLNSGGGPNEQFF. CDR3 DNA sequence: TGTGCCAGCAGCTTAAATAGCGGGGGGGGCCCCAATGAGCAGTTCTTC. The rearrangement uses TRBV7-2 and TRBJ2-1; TRBD2 matches 11 bases. The CDR3 totals 16 residues. The J segment lost 6 bases and the V segment lost 2 bases, leaving 6 bases of the junction unmatched. The germline CDR1 and CDR2 sequences are SGHTA and FQGNSA. Looking up the rest from reference TRBV7-2 and TRBJ2-1 gives the full variable domain: GAGVSQSPSNKVTEKGKDVELRCDPISGHTALYWYRQSLGQGLEFLIYFQGNSAPDKSGLPSDRFSAERTGGSVSTLTIQRTQQEDSAVYLCASSLNSGGGPNEQFFGPGTRLTVL.

This clonotype was seen at least ten times. The rearrangement uses TRBV2 and TRBJ2-7, with D possibly being TRBD2 (5 bases). The V end lost 6 bases, the J end lost 5 bases, and 17 bases lay between the germline ends. Per germline, CDR1 SNHLY and CDR2 FYNNEI. The CDR3 is 14 residues long. The CDR3 DNA reads as TGTGCCAGCAGGAGGCGAGGGATTTTCGACGAGCAGTACTTC. Protein sequence: CASRRRGIFDEQYF. Complete variable domain (other parts from reference TRBV2 and TRBJ2-7): EPEVTQTPSHQVTQMGQEVILRCVPISNHLYFYWYRQILGQKVEFLVSFYNNEISEKSEIFDDQFSVERPDGSNFTLKIRSTKLEDSAMYFCASRRRGIFDEQYFGPGTRLTVT.

The chain combines TRBV7-2 with TRBJ1-1; a possible D gene is TRBD1 (5 bases). The V end was cut by 5 bases, the J end by 3 bases, with 16 bases between. Germline V CDR1 and CDR2: SGHTA, FQGNSA. The CDR3 has 15 amino acids. In DNA, the CDR3 is TGTGCCAGCAGCCCTGGTTTAGGGACTTACACTGAAGCTTTCTTT. Translating gives CASSPGLGTYTEAFF. Complete variable domain (other parts from reference TRBV7-2 and TRBJ1-1): GAGVSQSPSNKVTEKGKDVELRCDPISGHTALYWYRQSLGQGLEFLIYFQGNSAPDKSGLPSDRFSAERTGGSVSTLTIQRTQQEDSAVYLCASSPGLGTYTEAFFGQGTRLTVV.

V gene TRBV7-9 combines with J gene TRBJ2-2; D may be TRBD2 (6 bases). Trimming pared 4 bases from V and 1 base from J, leaving 13 bases between. The CDR3 consists of 16 residues. CDR1 is SEHNR, CDR2 FQNEAQ, per germline (reference sequence). This chain's CDR3 is CASSSVGGRNTGELFF. DNA of the CDR3: TGTGCCAGCAGCTCGGTTGGGGGGAGGAACACCGGGGAGCTGTTTTTT.

At least ten counts were recorded for this clonotype. V and J are TRBV30 and TRBJ1-5; TRBD1 aligns across 7 bases. The V segment lost 6 bases and the J segment 4 bases; nucleotides outside the gene matches: 9. The germline gives CDR1 GTSNPN, CDR2 SVGIG (reference sequence). This CDR3 region has 14 residues. CDR3 sequence (DNA): TGTGCCTGTTCAGGGGGATCCCCAAATCAGCCCCAGCATTTT. Translated, it gives CACSGGSPNQPQHF.

The gene calls are TRBV19 and TRBJ2-1; the D is unclear. This CDR3 is built from 13 residues. Trimming took 5 bases from V and 4 from J, leaving 9 bases between them. The germline gives CDR1 LNHDA, CDR2 SQIVND (reference sequence). Here the CDR3 reads CASSPRMYNEQFF. The CDR3 DNA reads as TGTGCCAGTAGTCCCCGTATGTACAATGAGCAGTTCTTC.

V usage is TRBV29-1 and J usage is TRBJ2-7; 9 bases fit TRBD1. CDR1 is SQVTM, CDR2 ANQGSEA, per germline. The CDR3 covers 12 residues. V was pared by 3 bases and J by 6 bases, with 3 bases of the junction left unmatched. This chain's CDR3 is CSVDGTGLEQYF. In nucleotides, the CDR3 is TGCAGCGTTGATGGGACAGGGCTCGAGCAGTACTTC.

This clonotype occurred many times. The CDR3 here is CASRGQSNTEAFF. In nucleotides, the CDR3 is TGTGCCAGCAGGGGACAGTCGAACACTGAAGCTTTCTTT. The V call is TRBV6-2 or TRBV6-3, the J call TRBJ1-1, with TRBD1 identical over 7 bases. The germline gives CDR1 MNHEY, CDR2 SVGEGT. CDR3 length: 13 residues. With V trimmed by 6 bases and J by 1 base, 2 bases remained unmatched.

For this clonotype: This may be a read error, as it is one base from a much larger clone. V usage is TRBV7-3 and J usage is TRBJ2-7; D is perhaps TRBD1 or TRBD2 (5 bases each). The CDR3 totals 15 residues. The V gene's germline CDR1 is SGHTA and CDR2 FQGTGA. The V and J ends lost 4 bases and 2 bases respectively, with 15 bases between them. In nucleotides, the CDR3 is TGTGCCAGCAGCTCGGCCGGGACGGACCCCTACGAGCAGTACTTC. This gives the protein CASSSAGTDPYEQYF.

This chain links TRBV6-4 with TRBJ2-3, with D unresolved. CDR1 and CDR2 (germline): MRHNA, SNTAGT. This CDR3 has 16 amino acids. The V gene lost 4 bases and the J gene lost 2 bases, with 16 bases spanning the gap. The CDR3 is CASSGQGNRTTDTQYF. The CDR3 DNA reads TGTGCCAGCAGTGGTCAAGGGAACAGAACCACAGATACGCAGTATTTT.